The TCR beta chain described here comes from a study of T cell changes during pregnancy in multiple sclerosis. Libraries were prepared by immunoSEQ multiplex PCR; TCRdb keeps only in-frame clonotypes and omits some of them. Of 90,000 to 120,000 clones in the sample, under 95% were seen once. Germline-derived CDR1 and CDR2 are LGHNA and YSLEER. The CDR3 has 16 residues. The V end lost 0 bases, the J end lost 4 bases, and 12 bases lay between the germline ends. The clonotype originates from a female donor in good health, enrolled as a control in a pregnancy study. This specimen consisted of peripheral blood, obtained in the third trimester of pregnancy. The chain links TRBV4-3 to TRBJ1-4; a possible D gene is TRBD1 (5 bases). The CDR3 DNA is TGCGCCAGCAGCCAAGATGGGGCCCAGTTTAATGAAAAACTGTTTTTT. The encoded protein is CASSQDGAQFNEKLFF.